This is a list of T cell receptor beta chains from one sample in a study of T-cell reconstitution after alpha-beta-depleted transplantation in children. TCRdb recomputed calls from the PCR reads with MiXCR, one row per CDR3 protein. Here the sample spans some 240,000 distinct CDR3 sequences, roughly a tenth being singletons. The specimen was PBMCs from the stem cell graft donor, collected from the stem cell graft. The receptors were gathered from a human donor who donated a stem cell graft to a child with SCID. Both conserved end residues are trimmed from each CDR3. Fields, in order: clone size, V gene, J gene, CDR3 protein. A clone size is listed for some rows: how often the clone was seen (once, few, many), or a class if it is expanded.

abundance: many
v_gene: TRBV20-1
j_gene: TRBJ1-1
CDR3aa: SASPGNTEAF

abundance: many
v_gene: TRBV12-3/TRBV12-4
j_gene: TRBJ2-5
CDR3aa: ASSLGSAGGETQY

abundance: few
v_gene: TRBV7-9
j_gene: TRBJ1-1
CDR3aa: ASSPWGVNTEAF

abundance: many
v_gene: TRBV20-1
j_gene: TRBJ2-1
CDR3aa: SATFSGASSYNEQF

abundance: few
v_gene: TRBV7-2
j_gene: TRBJ2-1
CDR3aa: ASSLRGVANEQF

abundance: many
v_gene: TRBV4-1
j_gene: TRBJ2-3
CDR3aa: ASSHPGRNTQY

abundance: many
v_gene: TRBV7-2
j_gene: TRBJ2-5
CDR3aa: ASSPWTSGGAETQY

abundance: many
v_gene: TRBV12-3/TRBV12-4
j_gene: TRBJ2-3
CDR3aa: ASKRTDTQY

abundance: .
v_gene: TRBV9
j_gene: TRBJ2-2
CDR3aa: ASSVERVYSGAGELF

abundance: few
v_gene: TRBV4-2
j_gene: TRBJ2-6
CDR3aa: ASSQERDSGANVLT

abundance: many
v_gene: TRBV6-1
j_gene: TRBJ2-7
CDR3aa: ASQTGRNDEQY

abundance: many
v_gene: TRBV5-4
j_gene: TRBJ2-5
CDR3aa: ASSFRRRANQETQY

abundance: many
v_gene: TRBV4-2
j_gene: TRBJ1-1
CDR3aa: ASSQEDGDRDSREAF

abundance: few
v_gene: TRBV30
j_gene: TRBJ2-2
CDR3aa: AWRGSTGELF

abundance: once
v_gene: TRBV6-5
j_gene: TRBJ1-2
CDR3aa: ASSSLGTGYYGYT

abundance: many
v_gene: TRBV25-1
j_gene: TRBJ2-6
CDR3aa: ASSDSGLSGANVLT

abundance: many
v_gene: TRBV7-9
j_gene: TRBJ2-2
CDR3aa: ASSRWENTGELF

abundance: many
v_gene: TRBV5-1
j_gene: TRBJ2-5
CDR3aa: ASSPLPRYQETQY

abundance: many
v_gene: TRBV5-6
j_gene: TRBJ1-5
CDR3aa: ASSSGRFSNQPQH

abundance: many
v_gene: TRBV9
j_gene: TRBJ2-7
CDR3aa: ASSVDRLPYEQY

abundance: many
v_gene: TRBV6-5
j_gene: TRBJ2-2
CDR3aa: ASSYGQFANTGELF

abundance: .
v_gene: TRBV18
j_gene: TRBJ1-1
CDR3aa: ASSPLLRTGGDTEAF

abundance: many
v_gene: TRBV20-1
j_gene: TRBJ1-5
CDR3aa: SARGGRGGQPQH

abundance: many
v_gene: TRBV20-1
j_gene: TRBJ1-1
CDR3aa: SARDPENTEAF

abundance: many
v_gene: TRBV5-1
j_gene: TRBJ1-2
CDR3aa: ASSLGPGENGYT

abundance: many
v_gene: TRBV11-3
j_gene: TRBJ2-1
CDR3aa: ASSLDAYNEQF

abundance: many
v_gene: TRBV20-1
j_gene: TRBJ1-1
CDR3aa: SARNGRRENTEAF

abundance: many
v_gene: TRBV12-3/TRBV12-4
j_gene: TRBJ1-1
CDR3aa: ASSRTGANTEAF

abundance: many
v_gene: TRBV7-3
j_gene: TRBJ1-5
CDR3aa: ASSIGSNQPQH

abundance: many
v_gene: TRBV29-1
j_gene: TRBJ2-3
CDR3aa: SGDRGNTDTQY

abundance: many
v_gene: TRBV20-1
j_gene: TRBJ1-1
CDR3aa: SAIQGGGSTEAF

abundance: many
v_gene: TRBV20-1
j_gene: TRBJ2-3
CDR3aa: SAAPRLAGSGQY

abundance: many
v_gene: TRBV12-3/TRBV12-4
j_gene: TRBJ2-2
CDR3aa: ASSLTGHGELF

abundance: many
v_gene: TRBV9
j_gene: TRBJ2-3
CDR3aa: ASSVGPTTADTQY

abundance: many
v_gene: TRBV20-1
j_gene: TRBJ2-5
CDR3aa: SARPWSPAETQY

abundance: many
v_gene: TRBV10-3
j_gene: TRBJ2-3
CDR3aa: AIRESGGPTRADTQY

abundance: many
v_gene: TRBV5-5
j_gene: TRBJ1-1
CDR3aa: ASSLYPGTEAF

abundance: many
v_gene: TRBV6-1
j_gene: TRBJ1-4
CDR3aa: ASSSSGATNEKLF

abundance: many
v_gene: TRBV5-5
j_gene: TRBJ2-1
CDR3aa: ASSLSRGRTYNEQF

abundance: many
v_gene: TRBV10-3
j_gene: TRBJ2-6
CDR3aa: AISGDSPGANVLT

abundance: many
v_gene: TRBV4-1
j_gene: TRBJ2-1
CDR3aa: ASSPKDPPALFNEQF

abundance: many
v_gene: TRBV7-3
j_gene: TRBJ2-1
CDR3aa: ASSLGQGNEQF

abundance: many
v_gene: TRBV20-1
j_gene: TRBJ1-4
CDR3aa: SARVSGRTALEKLF

abundance: many
v_gene: TRBV6-1
j_gene: TRBJ2-3
CDR3aa: ASSEGRDLDTQY

abundance: many
v_gene: TRBV7-3
j_gene: TRBJ2-7
CDR3aa: ASSLGLSSEQY

abundance: .
v_gene: TRBV6-5
j_gene: TRBJ2-5
CDR3aa: ASSYSRLAWETQY

abundance: many
v_gene: TRBV20-1
j_gene: TRBJ2-7
CDR3aa: SAPVGGGANYEQY

abundance: .
v_gene: TRBV7-2
j_gene: TRBJ1-4
CDR3aa: ASSSIWGGEKLF

abundance: many
v_gene: TRBV20-1
j_gene: TRBJ1-3
CDR3aa: SARDPATSGNTIY

abundance: many
v_gene: TRBV5-1
j_gene: TRBJ1-3
CDR3aa: ASSFNGLGGGNTIY

abundance: many
v_gene: TRBV29-1
j_gene: TRBJ2-2
CDR3aa: SVTGWGTGELF

abundance: many
v_gene: TRBV29-1
j_gene: TRBJ2-4
CDR3aa: SGDRGGIQY

abundance: many
v_gene: TRBV24-1
j_gene: TRBJ2-5
CDR3aa: ATSEQDRAVQETQY

abundance: .
v_gene: TRBV7-9
j_gene: TRBJ2-5
CDR3aa: ASSFSRGQETQY

abundance: many
v_gene: TRBV5-1
j_gene: TRBJ1-5
CDR3aa: ASSLAGQGNQPQH